What follows are 30 T cell receptor beta chains derived from one specimen sequenced in a study of metastatic and nonmetastatic thyroid tumors. TCRdb reprocessed the PCR reads via MiXCR. The table has 20,000 to 30,000 clones, 13% seen once; the top ten hold 13% to 15%. Thyroid surgery was preceded by no treatment in any patient. The sequenced material came from blood. These receptors all stem from a female donor with papillary thyroid cancer or a benign thyroid nodule (not recorded which). Some clones in this sample may be carry-over from other donors' samples.

Turning to this clone: An end of the junction does not agree with germline; a read error may underlie this. The chain uses TRBV20-1 and TRBJ2-1, with 7 positions matching TRBD2. Per the germline V gene, CDR1 is DFQATT and CDR2 is SNEGSKA (reference sequence). CDR3 size: 15 residues. In nucleotides, the CDR3 is TGCAGTGCTAAAAAAACGGGAGGCCTGTACAATGAGCAGTTCTTT. This translates into CSAKKTGGLYNEQFF.

This clone was counted many times. This chain uses TRBV9 with TRBJ2-2; D might be TRBD1 (5 bases). The V gene's germline CDR1 is SGDLS and CDR2 YYNGEE. This CDR3 region has 15 residues. V was shortened by 0 bases and J by 6 bases, with 12 bases between the two germline ends. The CDR3 loop reads CASSVALRAAGELFF. CDR3 DNA: TGTGCCAGCAGCGTAGCTCTCAGGGCGGCCGGGGAGCTGTTTTTT.

This clone has more than one count but fewer than ten. The chain combines TRBV7-6 with TRBJ2-7, with a possible D match to TRBD2 (5 bases). With 5 bases removed from V and 9 bases from J, the gap between germline ends came to 14 bases. The CDR3 has 12 amino acids. Germline CDR1 SGHVS, CDR2 FNYEAQ. CDR3 loop: CASSPPWGVQYF. DNA of the CDR3: TGTGCCAGCAGCCCCCCCTGGGGAGTGCAGTACTTC.

This clone has a single count. The chain joins TRBV30 to TRBJ2-7, with a possible D match to TRBD2 (6 bases). CDR1 and CDR2 from the germline V gene are GTSNPN and SVGIG (reference sequence). The CDR3 contains 15 residues. V was pared by 3 bases and J by 2 bases, with 17 bases between. The CDR3 DNA is TGTGCCTGGAGCCCTCCGGGACTCCTCGCCTACGAGCAGTACTTC. It encodes CAWSPPGLLAYEQYF.

The genes are TRBV28 and TRBJ2-7; D remains unclear. The germline CDR1 and CDR2 sequences are MDHEN and SYDVKM. This CDR3 contains 12 residues. The CDR3 reads CSISFQNYEQYF. The DNA for the CDR3 is TGTTCCATCAGTTTCCAGAACTACGAGCAGTACTTC.

This clone was found a few times. The chain is built from TRBV28 and TRBJ2-3; D ambiguous. The CDR3 is made up of 17 amino acids. The germline V gene encodes CDR1 MDHEN and CDR2 SYDVKM. V was cut by 2 bases and J by 2 bases, with 17 bases left in between. The chain's CDR3 is CASSLVQIRFPTDTQYF. CDR3 DNA sequence: TGTGCCAGCAGTTTAGTCCAGATTCGATTCCCCACAGATACGCAGTATTTT.

On this clone: It may be a read error: a sequence one base away is much more abundant. The conserved phenylalanine or tryptophan is not found at the CDR3 terminus, so this likely reflects a read error. V gene TRBV28 combines with J gene TRBJ1-2, with D hard to call. V lost 6 bases, J lost 7 bases, and 12 bases lay in between. Per the germline V gene, CDR1 is MDHEN and CDR2 is SYDVKM. The CDR3 has 12 residues. The CDR3 here is CASSPYKSGYTS. In nucleotides, the CDR3 is TGTGCCAGCAGCCCCTATAAGAGTGGCTACACCTCT.

This clone is a singleton in its sample. The V call is TRBV7-2, the J call TRBJ2-5, with D possibly being TRBD2 (5 bases). The V and J ends lost 5 bases and 7 bases respectively, with 17 bases between them. Per germline, CDR1 SGHTA and CDR2 FQGNSA. The CDR3 consists of 14 residues. CDR3 bases: TGTGCCAGCAGCCATCTCGGGGTGGTCGTGACCCAGTACTTC. Translated, it gives CASSHLGVVVTQYF.

Notes on this clone: One end of the junction varies from germline; a read error may be responsible. J is TRBJ1-4 and V is TRBV9; weak D call: TRBD1 (5 bases). CDR3 length: 14 amino acids. Germline-derived CDR1 and CDR2 are SGDLS and YYNGEE. CDR3 protein: CANSGGGNSEKLFF. CDR3 bases: TGTGCCAACAGCGGGGGAGGTAACAGTGAAAAACTGTTTTTT.

This clone was counted ten times or more. The chain links TRBV9 to TRBJ2-2; D gene unclear. CDR3 length: 16 residues. V was shortened by 0 bases and J by 1 base, with 10 bases between the two germline ends. Germline CDR1 reads SGDLS; CDR2 reads YYNGEE. The CDR3 is CASSVGGNLNTGELFF. CDR3 DNA: TGTGCCAGCAGCGTAGGCGGCAACCTGAACACCGGGGAGCTGTTTTTT.

The V call is TRBV28, the J call TRBJ2-7, with D hard to call. V lost 4 bases and J lost 1, with 11 bases in between. This CDR3 is built from 14 residues. Per germline, CDR1 MDHEN and CDR2 SYDVKM. CDR3 in DNA: TGTGCCAGCAGTTACCCGGGTGCATCCTACGAGCAGTACTTC. Translation: CASSYPGASYEQYF.

In this sample, this clone turned up many times. In DNA, the CDR3 is TGCGCCAGCAGCCCTATGGGACAGTTCCCAGATACGCAGTATTTT. This translates into CASSPMGQFPDTQYF. J is TRBJ2-3 and V is TRBV4-1; 7 positions match TRBD1. Germline values: CDR1 MGHRA, CDR2 YSYEKL. CDR3 size: 15 residues. V was pared by 4 bases and J by 4 bases, with 8 bases of the junction left unmatched.

This clone was found many times. V is TRBV14 and J is TRBJ1-1; no reliable D call. This CDR3 region has 13 residues. The germline gives CDR1 SGHDN, CDR2 FVKESK. V was shortened by 1 base and J by 4 bases, with 7 bases between the two germline ends. The CDR3 is CASSQAIRTEAFF. The CDR3 coding sequence is TGTGCCAGCAGCCAAGCGATCCGCACTGAAGCTTTCTTT. The variable domain in full, completed from reference TRBV14 and TRBJ1-1, reads EAGVTQFPSHSVIEKGQTVTLRCDPISGHDNLYWYRRVMGKEIKFLLHFVKESKQDESGMPNNRFLAERTGGTYSTLKVQPAELEDSGVYFCASSQAIRTEAFFGQGTRLTVV.

This clone was observed many times. This chain joins TRBV7-8 and TRBJ2-1, with D maybe TRBD2 (5 bases). There are 15 residues in the CDR3. The germline V gene has CDR1 SGHVS and CDR2 FQNEAQ. The V end lost 6 bases, the J end lost 8 bases, and 20 bases lay between the germline ends. The CDR3 sequence is CASSNEPPYGDEQFF. The DNA of the CDR3 is TGTGCCAGCAGTAACGAGCCCCCCTACGGGGATGAGCAGTTCTTC.

This clone has a count of ten or more. This chain joins TRBV2 and TRBJ1-5; perhaps TRBD1 as D (5 bases). The CDR3 extends over 15 amino acids. From germline, CDR1 is SNHLY and CDR2 FYNNEI. With 3 bases removed from V and 1 base from J, the gap between germline ends came to 10 bases. The CDR3 spells CASSEGRVSNQPQHF. DNA for the CDR3: TGTGCCAGCAGTGAGGGACGGGTGAGCAATCAGCCCCAGCATTTT. The entire variable domain, with the rest obtained from reference TRBV2 and TRBJ1-5, is as follows: EPEVTQTPSHQVTQMGQEVILRCVPISNHLYFYWYRQILGQKVEFLVSFYNNEISEKSEIFDDQFSVERPDGSNFTLKIRSTKLEDSAMYFCASSEGRVSNQPQHFGDGTRLSIL.

This clone showed up just a few times. The CDR3 coding sequence is TGTGCCAGCAGACCTATGACAGGGTTTTACGAGCAGTACTTC. The encoded protein is CASRPMTGFYEQYF. This chain joins TRBV28 and TRBJ2-7, with TRBD1 matching over 7 bases. The CDR3 is made up of 14 amino acids. Unmatched junction bases numbered 9, after V lost 6 bases and J lost 4 bases. Germline V gene data show CDR1 as MDHEN and CDR2 as SYDVKM.

Ten or more counts support this clone. This chain connects TRBV20-1 to TRBJ1-4; 7 bases are shared with TRBD1. V was clipped by 3 bases and J by 8 bases; unmatched bases: 0. CDR1 is DFQATT, CDR2 SNEGSKA, per germline (reference sequence). The CDR3 consists of 11 residues. CDR3: CSARDREKLFF. CDR3 sequence (DNA): TGCAGTGCTAGGGACAGGGAAAAACTGTTTTTT.

The gene calls are TRBV30 and TRBJ2-7; the D call may be TRBD1 or TRBD2 (5 bases each). The CDR3 spans 15 residues. Per germline, CDR1 GTSNPN and CDR2 SVGIG (reference sequence). V lost 4 bases and J 2 bases, leaving 18 bases between the germline ends. The CDR3 is CAWIDTGTAPYEQYF. CDR3 DNA: TGTGCCTGGATCGACACCGGGACGGCGCCCTACGAGCAGTACTTC.

This clone was picked up many times. J is TRBJ2-2 and V is TRBV20-1; D perhaps matches TRBD2 (6 bases). The CDR3 length is 16 residues. The germline V and J ends were trimmed by 5 bases and 6 bases, with 22 bases remaining between them. Germline CDR1 is DFQATT and CDR2 is SNEGSKA (reference sequence). CDR3 DNA: TGCAGTGCTCCTAGGAGGGGTGGGACTCCCCCCGGGGAGCTGTTTTTT. As protein: CSAPRRGGTPPGELFF.

This clone showed up many times. One junction end disagrees with the germline gene, perhaps due to a read error. The V call is TRBV6-1, the J call TRBJ2-5, with 15 nucleotides matching TRBD2. The germline gives CDR1 MNHNS, CDR2 SASEGT. The CDR3 runs to 17 residues. CDR3 DNA: TGTGCCAGCAGTTGGACTAGCGGGAGGGGGGTTCAAGAGGCCCAGTACTTC. Amino acid sequence: CASSWTSGRGVQEAQYF.

This clone showed up many times. This chain links TRBV18 with TRBJ2-7, with unresolved D. V was pared by 3 bases and J by 10 bases, with 16 bases between. There are 13 residues in the CDR3. Germline V gene lookup returns CDR1 KGHSH and CDR2 LQKENI. The CDR3 DNA follows: TGTGCCAGCTCACCGTCCGACACCCGAGAACAGTACTTC. Amino acid sequence: CASSPSDTREQYF.

CDR3 sequence: CASSPLTVNTEAFF. In nucleotides, the CDR3 is TGTGCCAGCTCGCCCTTGACAGTTAACACTGAAGCTTTCTTT. This rearrangement joins TRBV18 to TRBJ1-1; weak D call: TRBD1 (5 bases). There are 14 residues in the CDR3. The V gene's germline CDR1 is KGHSH and CDR2 LQKENI. The V end lost 6 bases, the J end lost 2 bases, and 13 bases lay between the germline ends.

The chain is built from TRBV12-3 or TRBV12-4 and TRBJ2-3; TRBD2 matches 11 bases. The CDR3 spans 18 residues. Germline trimming cut 6 bases from V and 0 bases from J; bases unmatched to any gene: 11. CDR3 amino acids: CASRRLAGTPSSTDTQYF. The CDR3 DNA follows: TGTGCCAGCAGGAGACTAGCGGGAACCCCCTCTAGCACAGATACGCAGTATTTT.

This rearrangement joins TRBV5-1 to TRBJ2-6; unclear D gene. Germline lookup yields CDR1 SGHRS and CDR2 YFSETQ. The V end was cut by 3 bases, the J end by 4 bases, with 8 bases between. This CDR3 contains 14 residues. CDR3 loop: CASSSPRGANVLTF. The CDR3 DNA reads TGCGCCAGCAGCTCTCCCAGGGGGGCCAACGTCCTGACTTTC.

This clone was seen many times. A much larger clone differs by one base, so this may be a read error. This sequence joins TRBV10-3 and TRBJ2-1, with D perhaps matching TRBD1 (6 bases). The germline gives CDR1 ENHRY, CDR2 SYGVKD. The V end lost 5 bases, the J end lost 7 bases, and 15 bases lay between the germline ends. This CDR3 region has 14 residues. DNA for the CDR3: TGTGCCATCAGTACCACCGGGACACCAAATGAGCAGTTCTTC. As protein: CAISTTGTPNEQFF.

In its sample, this clone was seen many times. The V and J genes are TRBV5-1 and TRBJ2-2; no clear D gene. Germline V CDR1 and CDR2: SGHRS, YFSETQ. The ends were cut back, 1 base at V and 0 bases at J, with 7 bases in the middle. The CDR3 length is 15 residues. The CDR3 sequence: CASSLLHANTGELFF. The CDR3 DNA is TGCGCCAGCAGCTTGTTGCATGCGAACACCGGGGAGCTGTTTTTT.

This clone was seen many times. A much larger clone lies one base from this, so it may be a read error. This specimen includes other DNA sequences encoding the same CDR3. The chain joins TRBV28 to TRBJ2-1; D not certain. The germline V gene has CDR1 MDHEN and CDR2 SYDVKM. Trimming removed 6 bases from V and 7 bases from J, with 10 bases in between. The CDR3 is 12 amino acids. The CDR3 DNA reads TGTGCCAGCAGCTTTTCTAATAATGAGCAGTTCTTC. Protein product: CASSFSNNEQFF.

This clone was detected many times. The genes are TRBV19 and TRBJ2-1; 8 bases align to TRBD2. The V gene's germline CDR1 is LNHDA and CDR2 SQIVND (reference sequence). V gave up 7 bases and J gave up 10 bases; unmatched junction bases: 9. This CDR3 spans 13 amino acids. CDR3 DNA sequence: TGTGCCAGTACCCTGGGACTAGTCGGCGAGCAGTTCTTC. Residues: CASTLGLVGEQFF.

This clone came up a few times. This chain joins TRBV28 and TRBJ2-7; the match to TRBD2 covers 13 bases. The V and J ends lost 5 bases and 0 bases, in that order; junction bases with no gene match: 13. This CDR3 contains 19 residues. Germline V gives CDR1 MDHEN, CDR2 SYDVKM. Here the CDR3 DNA reads TGTGCCAGCAGTCCCTCTAGACTAGCGGGGGGCCTAAGCTCCTACGAGCAGTACTTC. Protein sequence: CASSPSRLAGGLSSYEQYF.

The rearrangement joins TRBV11-1 to TRBJ2-3, with TRBD1 as a possible D gene (5 bases). This CDR3 contains 16 residues. The germline V gene encodes CDR1 SGHAT and CDR2 FQDESV (reference sequence). V dropped 3 bases and J dropped 1 base, with 14 bases sitting between them. This CDR3 is CASSFRGSRGTDTQYF. As DNA, the CDR3 is TGTGCCAGCAGCTTTAGGGGAAGTAGAGGCACAGATACGCAGTATTTT.